A few counts support the clone carrying this TCR beta chain. Its antigen remains unidentified. TCRdb analysed the reads with MiXCR anew, one entry per CDR3 protein. The table has approximately 750,000 distinct CDR3 sequences, about a third seen once; the top ten hold under 3.5%. This specimen belongs to a study of T cell repertoires in cytomegalovirus infection. Study summary: Public TCR beta signatures marked donors with CMV infection and the matching HLA.

General study points: CMV carriers with the relevant HLA were identified by cumulative public TCR beta family frequency. The ex vivo response was dominated by HLA-C-restricted CMV-specific TCR beta clonotypes.

CDR1 is SNHLY and CDR2 is FYNNEI in the germline V gene. Trimming left V 4 bases short and J 2 bases short, with 14 bases between. The CDR3 has 15 residues. The source is a human donor in good health (CMV status not recorded). Some clones in this sample may be carry-over from other donors' samples. The chain joins TRBV2 to TRBJ2-5; D may correspond to TRBD1 or TRBD2 (6 bases each). The material sequenced was PBMCs. The CDR3 nucleotides read TGTGCCAGCAGTGGGGGGGCGGACAGACAAGAGACCCAGTACTTC. Residues: CASSGGADRQETQYF.